These 25 T cell receptor beta chains came from one sample sequenced in a study of T-cell memory formation after mild COVID-19. TCRdb called the 5' RACE reads again in MiXCR, with one record for every CDR3 protein. The data show approximately 180,000 distinct CDR3 sequences, about a sixth seen once. Sequenced sample: PBMCs or a T cell subset sorted from them (not recorded which). These receptors all stem from an adult woman who had mild COVID-19 (a few samples of this study predate the infection). Cell type and time point are not known.

The chain links TRBV24-1 to TRBJ1-1; 8 nucleotides match TRBD1. The CDR3 has 16 amino acids. V shed 2 bases, J shed 1 base, and the junction held 5 bases outside the gene matches. Per germline, CDR1 KGHDR and CDR2 SFDVKD. The CDR3 protein is CATSDSLGQGNTEAFF. The CDR3 DNA reads TGTGCCACCAGTGATTCCCTCGGACAGGGGAACACTGAAGCTTTCTTT.

This clonotype was counted only a few times. J is TRBJ2-2 and V is TRBV12-3 or TRBV12-4; 10 bases align to TRBD2. This CDR3 spans 14 amino acids. V was pared by 6 bases and J by 5 bases, with 3 bases of the junction left unmatched. The CDR3 reads CASRPGLATGELFF. The DNA of the CDR3 is TGTGCCAGCAGACCGGGACTAGCGACCGGGGAGCTGTTTTTT.

V gene TRBV3-1 combines with J gene TRBJ2-7, with D maybe TRBD2 (5 bases). Germline CDR1 is LGHDT and CDR2 is YNNKEL (reference sequence). Trimming pared 1 base from V and 7 bases from J, leaving 8 bases between. CDR3 length equals 12 residues. The CDR3 here is CASSQAGSEQYF. CDR3 in DNA: TGTGCCAGCAGCCAAGCGGGGTCGGAGCAGTACTTC.

This clonotype was seen at least ten times. The genes are TRBV12-3 or TRBV12-4 and TRBJ1-2; D not certain. V was cut by 7 bases and J by 2 bases, with 8 bases left in between. The length of the CDR3 is 12 residues. CDR3 DNA: TGTGCCAGCAAGGAGGAAAACTATGGCTACACCTTC. Its translation: CASKEENYGYTF.

The chain joins TRBV20-1 to TRBJ1-1; a weak D match, TRBD1 (6 bases). CDR1 is DFQATT, CDR2 SNEGSKA, per germline (reference sequence). Trimming stripped 0 bases from V and 4 bases from J, with 15 bases between. CDR3 size: 15 residues. CDR3 in amino acids: CSARDRGGLGTEAFF. The CDR3 DNA reads TGCAGTGCTAGAGATCGGGGGGGGCTGGGCACTGAAGCTTTCTTT.

The chain is built from TRBV7-9 and TRBJ1-3, with 7 nucleotides matching TRBD1. The V segment lost 5 bases and the J segment 8 bases; nucleotides outside the gene matches: 6. Germline loops: CDR1 SEHNR, CDR2 FQNEAQ (reference sequence). The length of the CDR3 is 13 residues. CDR3 DNA sequence: TGTGCCAGCAGCAAACAGGGGCGGGACACCATATATTTT. Translation: CASSKQGRDTIYF.

V usage is TRBV29-1 and J usage is TRBJ2-3; no clear D. CDR3 length: 11 amino acids. Germline CDR1 reads SQVTM; CDR2 reads ANQGSEA. Trimming pared 7 bases from V and 5 bases from J, leaving 10 bases between. This CDR3 is CSAKTGDTQYF. The DNA for the CDR3 is TGCAGCGCCAAGACCGGAGATACGCAGTATTTT.

This clonotype appeared a few times. This chain joins TRBV7-9 and TRBJ2-3, with 11 bases that match TRBD2. The V gene's germline CDR1 is SEHNR and CDR2 FQNEAQ (reference sequence). Trimming removed 2 bases from V and 5 bases from J; junction bases left unmatched: 3. This CDR3 spans 15 amino acids. This CDR3 reads CASSLLAGGGDTQYF. The CDR3, as DNA: TGTGCCAGCAGCTTACTAGCGGGAGGCGGAGATACGCAGTATTTT.

V gene TRBV7-3 combines with J gene TRBJ2-1, with D possibly being TRBD1 (6 bases). The V end was cut by 5 bases, the J end by 8 bases, with 19 bases between. CDR3 length: 15 residues. Germline V gene lookup returns CDR1 SGHTA and CDR2 FQGTGA. The CDR3 reads CASSPSRTVTHEQFF. As DNA, the CDR3 is TGTGCCAGCAGCCCCTCGAGGACAGTTACCCATGAGCAGTTCTTC.

The rearrangement links TRBV7-2 to TRBJ1-3; a possible D gene is TRBD1 (5 bases). Germline V gene sequence: CDR1 SGHTA, CDR2 FQGNSA. The CDR3 extends over 15 amino acids. Trimming took 2 bases from V and 0 from J, leaving 8 bases between them. The CDR3 DNA sequence: TGTGCCAGCAGCTTAAGTGGGGGCTCTGGAAACACCATATATTTT. Translated: CASSLSGGSGNTIYF.

The V gene is TRBV27, the J gene TRBJ2-7, with D perhaps given as TRBD1 or TRBD2 (5 bases each). The length of the CDR3 is 14 residues. Germline V gives CDR1 MNHEY, CDR2 SMNVEV (reference sequence). V was shortened by 6 bases and J by 2 bases, with 14 bases between the two germline ends. The CDR3 sequence is CASSPGPLAYEQYF. CDR3 in DNA: TGTGCCAGCAGCCCGGGACCGCTAGCCTACGAGCAGTACTTC.

This clonotype was counted many times. This chain uses TRBV11-2 with TRBJ2-1, with 14 positions matching TRBD2. The CDR3 is 20 amino acids. Trimming removed 4 bases from V and 7 bases from J; junction bases left unmatched: 18. Germline V CDR1 and CDR2: SGHAT, FQNNGV. The CDR3 region is CASSSGLAGVRRTGENEQFF. The DNA for the CDR3 is TGTGCCAGCAGCTCGGGACTAGCGGGAGTTCGAAGGACTGGGGAAAATGAGCAGTTCTTC.

This clonotype showed up many times. The chain couples TRBV7-2 to TRBJ2-3; D not certain. V was clipped by 4 bases and J by 9 bases, with 11 bases between them. The length of the CDR3 is 12 residues. CDR1 and CDR2 from the germline V gene are SGHTA and FQGNSA. The CDR3 DNA sequence: TGTGCCAGCAGCTCACTTTTCCACACGCAGTATTTT. Translating it yields CASSSLFHTQYF.

This clonotype showed up many times. This chain joins TRBV24-1 and TRBJ2-2; 10 positions agree with TRBD2. Germline V gives CDR1 KGHDR, CDR2 SFDVKD. The CDR3 extends over 16 amino acids. V was clipped by 3 bases and J by 6 bases; unmatched bases: 6. The CDR3 sequence is CATSDISSGSPGELFF. DNA for the CDR3: TGTGCCACCAGTGATATCTCTAGCGGGAGCCCCGGGGAGCTGTTTTTT.

This clonotype was detected a few times. CDR3 amino acids: CASSVAGLAGEQYF. As DNA, the CDR3 is TGTGCCAGCAGCGTAGCTGGACTAGCGGGCGAGCAGTACTTC. The rearrangement uses TRBV9 and TRBJ2-7, with TRBD2 matching 11 bases. The CDR3 totals 14 residues. The germline CDR1 and CDR2 sequences are SGDLS and YYNGEE. Trimming removed 0 bases from V and 6 bases from J; junction bases left unmatched: 2.

The rearrangement uses TRBV6-5 and TRBJ2-7; D might be TRBD2 (5 bases). Germline V gene sequence: CDR1 MNHEY, CDR2 SVGAGI. The CDR3 consists of 16 residues. V lost 5 bases, J lost 3 bases, and 20 bases lay in between. CDR3 nucleotides: TGTGCCAGCAGTCCCCCCGGCGCCCCGGGGAACTACGAGCAGTACTTC. Amino acids: CASSPPGAPGNYEQYF.

The chain employs TRBV10-3 and TRBJ2-7; D not resolved. This CDR3 has 15 amino acids. The germline CDR1 and CDR2 sequences are ENHRY and SYGVKD. Trimming left V 3 bases short and J 2 bases short, with 14 bases between. CDR3 protein: CAISDIGWNPYEQYF. The CDR3 DNA reads TGTGCCATCAGTGACATAGGCTGGAACCCCTACGAGCAGTACTTC.

V and J are TRBV6-5 and TRBJ2-1; D is perhaps TRBD1 (6 bases). V lost 0 bases and J 15 bases, leaving 18 bases between the germline ends. CDR3 length: 14 amino acids. The germline CDR1 and CDR2 sequences are MNHEY and SVGAGI. This CDR3 is CASSYSPGQPTAFF. The DNA of the CDR3 is TGTGCCAGCAGTTACTCCCCTGGACAGCCTACAGCGTTCTTC.

This clonotype was recorded at least ten times. The chain recombines TRBV5-1 with TRBJ2-3; D unclear. This CDR3 comprises 15 residues. Germline lookup yields CDR1 SGHRS and CDR2 YFSETQ. V lost 0 bases to trimming and J lost 0 bases, with 8 bases between them. The CDR3 DNA is TGCGCCAGCAGCTTGGAGGCAGGTAGCACAGATACGCAGTATTTT. This sequence encodes CASSLEAGSTDTQYF. Full variable domain (remainder filled in from reference TRBV5-1 and TRBJ2-3): KAGVTQTPRYLIKTRGQQVTLSCSPISGHRSVSWYQQTPGQGLQFLFEYFSETQRNKGNFPGRFSGRQFSNSRSEMNVSTLELGDSALYLCASSLEAGSTDTQYFGPGTRLTVL.

This clonotype was seen a handful of times. The J gene is TRBJ2-1, the V gene TRBV5-1; TRBD2 matches 7 bases. V trimming: 3 bases; J trimming: 4 bases; junction bases outside the gene matches: 7. The germline gives CDR1 SGHRS, CDR2 YFSETQ. The CDR3 has 15 residues. CDR3 protein: CASSYLREKYNEQFF. The CDR3 region has the DNA TGCGCCAGCAGCTACTTGCGGGAGAAATACAATGAGCAGTTCTTC.

This clonotype turned up a few times. The DNA for the CDR3 is TGCGCCAGCAGGTGGAAGGGTTCGGGCACAGATACGCAGTATTTT. Translation: CASRWKGSGTDTQYF. The chain joins TRBV5-1 to TRBJ2-3; D is unclear. The V end was cut by 5 bases, the J end by 1 base, with 14 bases between. There are 15 residues in the CDR3. Germline V gives CDR1 SGHRS, CDR2 YFSETQ. Full variable domain (rest looked up from reference TRBV5-1 and TRBJ2-3): KAGVTQTPRYLIKTRGQQVTLSCSPISGHRSVSWYQQTPGQGLQFLFEYFSETQRNKGNFPGRFSGRQFSNSRSEMNVSTLELGDSALYLCASRWKGSGTDTQYFGPGTRLTVL.

J is TRBJ1-5 and V is TRBV6-2 or TRBV6-3; tentatively, D is TRBD1 (6 bases). The V end lost 7 bases, the J end lost 8 bases, and 21 bases lay between the germline ends. The V gene's germline CDR1 is MNHEY and CDR2 SVGEGT. CDR3 length equals 15 residues. The CDR3 DNA sequence: TGTGCCAGCACCAGGACAGCTATGAGGAGGGAGCCCCAGCATTTT. It codes for CASTRTAMRREPQHF.

The genes are TRBV7-8 and TRBJ1-2, with 10 bases matching TRBD1. The CDR3 is made up of 18 amino acids. The germline gives CDR1 SGHVS, CDR2 FQNEAQ. The junction had 16 bases not matched to a gene; V was cut back by 7 bases and J by 2 bases. The CDR3, as DNA: TGTGCCAGCATTAACGGAAAAATCCGGGACAGGGGAAACTATGGCTACACCTTC. It codes for CASINGKIRDRGNYGYTF. The full variable domain, in which reference TRBV7-8 and TRBJ1-2 provide the parts outside the CDR3, is GAGVSQSPRYKVAKRGQDVALRCDPISGHVSLFWYQQALGQGPEFLTYFQNEAQLDKSGLPSDRFFAERPEGSVSTLKIQRTQQEDSAVYLCASINGKIRDRGNYGYTFGSGTRLTVV.

This clonotype appeared a few times. CDR3: CASSSRGAEGYTF. Written as DNA, the CDR3 is TGTGCCAGCAGCTCGCGGGGGGCGGAAGGCTACACCTTC. The chain recombines TRBV7-2 with TRBJ1-2; TRBD1 is a possible D gene (6 bases). Germline CDR1 SGHTA, CDR2 FQGNSA. V lost 4 bases to trimming and J lost 8 bases, with 14 bases between them. The CDR3 spans 13 residues.

As for this clonotype: The junction does not match germline at one end; this may be a read error. The CDR3 coding sequence is TGTGACAGCAGACAACAGGGGAACACCATATATTTT. As protein: CDSRQQGNTIYF. This rearrangement joins TRBV6-1 to TRBJ1-3; 7 bases align to TRBD1. CDR1 is MNHNS and CDR2 is SASEGT in the germline V gene. The CDR3 runs to 12 residues.